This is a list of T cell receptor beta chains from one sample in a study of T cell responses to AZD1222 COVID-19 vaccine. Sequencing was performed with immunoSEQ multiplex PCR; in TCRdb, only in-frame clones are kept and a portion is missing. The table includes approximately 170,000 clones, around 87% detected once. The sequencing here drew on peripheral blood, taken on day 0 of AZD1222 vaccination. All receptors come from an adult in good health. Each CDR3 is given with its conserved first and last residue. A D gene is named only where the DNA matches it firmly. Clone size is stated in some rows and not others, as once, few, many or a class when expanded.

TGTGCCAGCAGCCAGGACCGGTTTGGCTACACCTTC CASSQDRFGYTF TRBJ1-2 NA NA TRBV28
TGTGCTAGCAGCCCGCGAAGAGGAGCCACCGGGGAGCTGTTTTTT CASSPRRGATGELFF TRBJ2-2 NA NA TRBV7-7
TGCGCCAGCAGTTCCGGTATGGCGAACACCGGGGAGCTGTTTTTT CASSSGMANTGELFF TRBJ2-2 NA NA TRBV5-1
TGTGCCAGCAGCCATTTAGTTGGAAACACCATATATTTT CASSHLVGNTIYF TRBJ1-3 NA few TRBV3-1/TRBV3-2
TGTGCCAGCAGCTTGTTCACGTTGACCATGAACACTGAAGCTTTCTTT CASSLFTLTMNTEAFF TRBJ1-1 NA NA TRBV5-4
TGTGCCAGCAGCGCATGGGGAGGTGGCTACACCTTC CASSAWGGGYTF TRBJ1-2 NA once TRBV6-5
TGTGCCAGCAGCTACGTTGGATCACCCCTCCACTTT CASSYVGSPLHF TRBJ1-6 NA NA TRBV6-5
TGTGCCAGCAGTTTCAGCTTAGGACCGGGGGGATCTGGCTACACCTTC CASSFSLGPGGSGYTF TRBJ1-2 NA NA TRBV6-5
TGTGCCAGCAGCCAAGATACTAGCGGACGCACAGATACGCAGTATTTT CASSQDTSGRTDTQYF TRBJ2-3 TRBD2 NA TRBV3-1/TRBV3-2
TGTGCCAGCAGCTTGGATGGTCGCCAGCCCCAGCATTTT CASSLDGRQPQHF TRBJ1-5 NA NA TRBV5-4